The rows below give T cell receptor beta chains drawn from one sample of a study of blood T cell repertoires in COVID-19. Clones were sequenced by immunoSEQ multiplex PCR, and TCRdb holds only the in-frame ones, with some missing. The table lists 250,000 or so clones, approximately 86% of them singletons. Sequenced material: peripheral blood. The receptors were sampled from a man in his forties with active or convalescent COVID-19. Each CDR3 is given with its conserved first and last residue. D genes are given only for firm matches. Only some rows state a clone size, as once, few, many or a class for expanded clones.

j_call v_call d_call clone_size cdr3_aa cdr3_nt
TRBJ2-2 TRBV14 NA NA CASSQVRVGELFF TGTGCCAGCAGCCAAGTCCGGGTCGGGGAGCTGTTTTTT
TRBJ2-3 TRBV6-4 NA NA CASSGGRPYTDTQYF TGTGCCAGCAGCGGTGGCAGGCCTTACACAGATACGCAGTATTTT
TRBJ1-2 TRBV24-1 NA once CATRGAQDTLTTF TGTGCCACCAGGGGGGCCCAGGATACACTGACGACCTTT
TRBJ2-7 TRBV5-1 TRBD1 NA CASSLAGTGTGEQYF TGCGCCAGCAGCCTAGCCGGGACAGGGACTGGAGAGCAGTACTTC
TRBJ2-7 TRBV5-4 TRBD2 NA CASSLARAGGNEQYF TGTGCCAGCAGCTTGGCCCGGGCGGGGGGGAATGAGCAGTACTTC
TRBJ2-5 TRBV7-8 NA once CASSLAGETQYF TGTGCCAGCAGCTTAGCCGGTGAGACCCAGTACTTC
TRBJ1-1 TRBV5-4 NA once CASSLQENTEAFF TGTGCCAGCAGCTTGCAGGAGAACACTGAAGCTTTCTTT
TRBJ2-7 TRBV21-1 NA NA CASSAPGQGTGEQYF TGTGCCAGCAGCGCGCCGGGACAGGGAACCGGCGAGCAGTACTTC
TRBJ1-6 TRBV19 TRBD1 NA CASSGTDGSPLHF TGTGCCAGTAGTGGGACAGACGGTTCACCCCTCCACTTT
TRBJ1-1 TRBV28 TRBD1 once CASSTTGGRTEAFF TGTGCCAGCAGTACGACAGGGGGAAGAACTGAAGCTTTCTTT
TRBJ2-7 TRBV20-1 TRBD1 once CSASAGQGRYEQYF TGCAGTGCTAGTGCCGGACAGGGAAGGTACGAGCAGTACTTC
TRBJ1-6 TRBV5-5 NA NA CASSHRDNSPLHF TGTGCCAGCAGCCACAGGGATAATTCACCCCTCCACTTT
TRBJ2-2 TRBV19 NA NA CASSIQQGRNTGELFF TGTGCCAGTAGTATCCAGCAGGGGCGTAACACCGGGGAGCTGTTTTTT
TRBJ2-1 TRBV25-1 NA NA CASSETGSPVYNEQFF TGTGCCAGCAGTGAGACGGGGTCGCCGGTCTACAATGAGCAGTTCTTC
TRBJ1-6 TRBV7-2 NA NA CASSLHQGNSPLHF TGTGCCAGCAGCTTACATCAGGGGAATTCACCCCTCCACTTT
TRBJ2-2 TRBV7-2 TRBD1 NA CASSLEDRGLGELFF TGTGCCAGCAGCTTAGAGGACAGGGGACTCGGGGAGCTGTTTTTT
TRBJ2-1 TRBV5-1 TRBD2 NA CASRRDLTSGKGNEQFF TGCGCCAGCAGACGGGACCTGACTAGCGGGAAGGGAAATGAGCAGTTCTTC
TRBJ2-7 TRBV4-1 NA few CASSQGRSAEQYF TGCGCCAGCAGCCAAGGGAGGAGCGCCGAGCAGTACTTC
TRBJ2-7 TRBV11-2 NA NA CASSQGDEYEQYF TGTGCCAGCAGCCAGGGCGACGAATACGAGCAGTACTTC
TRBJ2-5 TRBV19 TRBD2 NA CASSRGTSGVQETQYF TGTGCCAGTAGCCGGGGAACTAGCGGGGTCCAAGAGACCCAGTACTTC
TRBJ1-2 TRBV30 NA NA CAWSWSGNYGYTF TGTGCCTGGAGTTGGTCGGGGAACTATGGCTACACCTTC
TRBJ2-7 TRBV4-2 TRBD1 NA CASSPTQGAVSYEQYF TGTGCCAGCAGCCCCACCCAGGGGGCCGTCTCCTACGAGCAGTACTTC
TRBJ1-6 TRBV28 NA NA CASSPSDRSGSPLHF TGTGCCAGCAGCCCATCCGACAGGTCCGGTTCACCCCTCCACTTT
TRBJ1-1 TRBV9 TRBD1 NA CASSPETGGRTEAFF TGTGCCAGCAGCCCCGAGACAGGGGGCCGAACTGAAGCTTTCTTT
TRBJ1-1 TRBV7-9 TRBD1 NA CASSLDPTGGLNTEAFF TGTGCCAGCAGCTTAGACCCGACAGGGGGCCTGAACACTGAAGCTTTCTTT
TRBJ1-2 TRBV5-1 NA NA CASSLGDIRNGYTF TGCGCCAGCAGCTTGGGGGACATCCGTAATGGCTACACCTTC
TRBJ1-2 TRBV18 TRBD1 NA CASSPDRANLAGYTF TGTGCCAGCTCGCCGGACAGGGCGAACCTCGCGGGCTACACCTTC
TRBJ2-7 TRBV28 NA NA CASIGGGATYEQYF TGTGCCAGCATTGGCGGGGGCGCGACCTACGAGCAGTACTTC
TRBJ2-7 TRBV29-1 TRBD1 NA CSVGTGAGYEQYF TGCAGCGTTGGGACAGGGGCAGGGTACGAGCAGTACTTC
TRBJ2-3 TRBV5-4 TRBD2 NA CASSFWVAGPSDTQYF TGTGCCAGCAGCTTTTGGGTAGCGGGGCCCTCAGATACGCAGTATTTT
TRBJ2-7 TRBV9 NA NA CASSIGGTTYEQYF TGTGCCAGCAGCATTGGGGGCACCACCTACGAGCAGTACTTC
TRBJ1-5 TRBV9 NA NA CASSPHGQSNQPQHF TGTGCCAGCAGCCCCCACGGACAGAGCAATCAGCCCCAGCATTTT
TRBJ1-5 TRBV12-3/TRBV12-4 NA NA CASSLSGSQHF TGTGCCAGCAGTTTAAGCGGTTCTCAGCATTTT
TRBJ2-7 TRBV11-3 NA NA CASSYSGTGTYEQYF TGTGCCAGCAGTTACTCCGGGACTGGGACCTACGAGCAGTACTTC
TRBJ2-2 TRBV7-6 NA NA CASTQEGLGDGELFF TGTGCCAGCACCCAAGAAGGCTTAGGGGACGGGGAGCTGTTTTTT
TRBJ2-7 TRBV12-3/TRBV12-4 TRBD1 NA CASSHGTGAEQYF TGTGCCAGCAGTCATGGGACAGGGGCCGAGCAGTACTTC
TRBJ2-1 TRBV7-9 TRBD1 NA CASSPGTGSNEQFF TGTGCCAGCAGCCCCGGGACAGGGAGCAATGAGCAGTTCTTC
TRBJ2-3 TRBV9 NA once CASSVGGGSTDTQYF TGTGCCAGCAGCGTAGGTGGCGGAAGCACAGATACGCAGTATTTT
TRBJ2-5 TRBV9 TRBD1 NA CASSEPLRPGQAQETQYF TGTGCCAGCAGCGAGCCCCTTCGCCCGGGACAGGCCCAAGAGACCCAGTACTTC
TRBJ1-5 TRBV7-6 TRBD1 once CASSIGTGEGQPQHF TGTGCCAGCAGCATTGGGACAGGGGAAGGCCAGCCCCAGCATTTT
TRBJ2-7 TRBV4-1 NA NA CASSQMLTTSSYEQYF TGCGCCAGCAGCCAGATGCTGACAACCAGCTCCTACGAGCAGTACTTC
TRBJ1-2 TRBV24-1 NA NA CATSGTQENYGYTF TGTGCCACCAGTGGAACACAGGAAAACTATGGCTACACCTTC
TRBJ2-6 TRBV7-3 TRBD2 NA CASSAEGAGAGANVLTF TGTGCCAGCAGCGCAGAGGGAGCGGGAGCTGGGGCCAACGTCCTGACTTTC
TRBJ1-1 TRBV18 TRBD1 NA CASSPKGAGTEAFF TGTGCCAGCTCACCAAAGGGGGCGGGCACTGAAGCTTTCTTT
TRBJ2-7 TRBV4-1 NA once CASSQDRAGFDEQYF TGCGCCAGCAGCCAAGATCGAGCAGGGTTCGACGAGCAGTACTTC